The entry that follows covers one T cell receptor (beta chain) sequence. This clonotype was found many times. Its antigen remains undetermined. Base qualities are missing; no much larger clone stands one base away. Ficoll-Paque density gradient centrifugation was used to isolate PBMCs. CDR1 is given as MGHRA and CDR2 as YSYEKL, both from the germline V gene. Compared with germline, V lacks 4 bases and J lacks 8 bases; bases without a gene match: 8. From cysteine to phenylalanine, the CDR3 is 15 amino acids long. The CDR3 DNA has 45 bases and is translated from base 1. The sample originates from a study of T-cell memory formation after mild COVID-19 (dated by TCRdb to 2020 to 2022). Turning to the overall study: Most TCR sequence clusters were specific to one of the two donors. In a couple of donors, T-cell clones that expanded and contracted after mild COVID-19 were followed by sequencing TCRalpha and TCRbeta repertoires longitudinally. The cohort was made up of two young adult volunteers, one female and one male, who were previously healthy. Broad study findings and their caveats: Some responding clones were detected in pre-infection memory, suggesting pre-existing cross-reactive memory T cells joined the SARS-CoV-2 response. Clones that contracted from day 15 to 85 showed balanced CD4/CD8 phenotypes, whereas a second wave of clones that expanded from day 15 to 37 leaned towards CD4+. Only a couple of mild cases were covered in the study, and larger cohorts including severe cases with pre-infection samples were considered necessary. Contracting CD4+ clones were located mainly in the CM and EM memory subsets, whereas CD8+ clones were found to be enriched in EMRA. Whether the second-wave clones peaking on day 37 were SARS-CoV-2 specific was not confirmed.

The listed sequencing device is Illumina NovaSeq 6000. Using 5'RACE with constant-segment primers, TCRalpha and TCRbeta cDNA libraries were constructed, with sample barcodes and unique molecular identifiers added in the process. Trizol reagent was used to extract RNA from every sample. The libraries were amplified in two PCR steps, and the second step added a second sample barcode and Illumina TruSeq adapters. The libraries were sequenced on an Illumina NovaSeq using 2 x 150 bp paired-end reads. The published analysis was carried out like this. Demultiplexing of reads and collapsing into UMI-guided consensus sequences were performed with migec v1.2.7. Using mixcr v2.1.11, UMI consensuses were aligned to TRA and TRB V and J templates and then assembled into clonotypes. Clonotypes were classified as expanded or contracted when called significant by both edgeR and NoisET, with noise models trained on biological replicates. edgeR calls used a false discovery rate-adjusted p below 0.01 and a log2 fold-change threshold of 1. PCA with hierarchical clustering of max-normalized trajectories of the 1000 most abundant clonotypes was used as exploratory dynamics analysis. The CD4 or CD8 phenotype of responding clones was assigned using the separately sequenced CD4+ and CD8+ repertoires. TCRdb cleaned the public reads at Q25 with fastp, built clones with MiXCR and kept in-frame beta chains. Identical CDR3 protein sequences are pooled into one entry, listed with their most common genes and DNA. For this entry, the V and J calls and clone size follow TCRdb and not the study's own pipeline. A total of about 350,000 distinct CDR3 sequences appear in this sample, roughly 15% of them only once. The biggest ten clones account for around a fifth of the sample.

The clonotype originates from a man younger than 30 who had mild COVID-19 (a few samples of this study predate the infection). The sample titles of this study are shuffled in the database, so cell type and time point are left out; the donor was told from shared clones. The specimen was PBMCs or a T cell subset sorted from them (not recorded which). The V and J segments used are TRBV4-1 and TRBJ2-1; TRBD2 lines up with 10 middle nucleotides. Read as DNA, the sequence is TGCGCCAGCAGCCCCGAGCGGGGGGGCCTCTATGAGCAGTTCTTC. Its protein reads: CASSPERGGLYEQFF.